The subject of this entry is one T cell receptor beta chain. Generated by immunoSEQ multiplex PCR, the TCRdb table keeps only in-frame clones and is missing some. Of over 65,000 clones listed, approximately 97% are singletons. These data come from a study of technical replicates of blood from a few donors. The CDR3 covers 15 residues. Germline CDR1 is SGHTA and CDR2 is FQGTGA. The trim removed 5 bases at V and 7 bases at J, leaving 13 bases unmatched. The chain carries TRBV7-3 and TRBJ1-1; 7 bases line up with TRBD1. Sample: T cells isolated from PBMCs. This clonotype was sampled from a human donor in good health. The CDR3 coding sequence is TGTGCCAGCAGCCGTACGGGACAGCCACTTGATGAAGCTTTCTTT. Encoded protein: CASSRTGQPLDEAFF.